This T cell receptor (beta chain) was sequenced for a study of vaccination and CD4 T cells after COVID-19. Each CDR3 protein gets one entry after TCRdb re-called the PCR reads with MiXCR. The profile covers roughly 20,000 distinct CDR3 sequences, with 60% appearing a single time and roughly 1.1% taken by the ten largest. This clonotype was counted between two and nine times. Sequencing used CD4+ T cells from blood, obtained after SARS-CoV-2 vaccination. The receptor was derived from a human donor who had recovered from COVID-19.

The CDR3 spells CASSLGEETQYF. The CDR3 bases are TGTGCCAGCAGCTTGGGGGAAGAGACCCAGTACTTC. The rearrangement joins TRBV7-2 to TRBJ2-5; D may correspond to TRBD1 or TRBD2 (5 bases each). The CDR3 consists of 12 residues. Germline CDR1 and CDR2: SGHTA and FQGNSA. The germline V and J ends were trimmed by 3 bases and 3 bases, with 5 bases remaining between them.